Following are 8 T cell receptor beta chains from one sample sequenced in a study of T cells in narcolepsy listed by TCRdb under 2018. The protocol used for the library was the immunoSEQ multiplex PCR assay. Imported from immuneACCESS, the table was reduced by TCRdb to in-frame sequences with V and J called. These copies leave out some clones; in studies compared against another copy, an unresolved V gene accounts for under half, and the cause of the remainder is not known. This sample has over 15,000 clones in its table, and about nine tenths of those were observed once. The ten biggest clones cover 0.6% to 0.85% of the sample. Sequenced sample: memory (CD45RA-) CD4+ T cells from blood. The sample's cell subset or site label, decoded: memory T cells sorted ex vivo from peripheral blood. The receptors derive from a human donor in good health.

The chain employs TRBV5-1 and TRBJ2-3, with 11 bases fitting TRBD2. Germline CDR1 and CDR2: SGHRS and YFSETQ. J lost 6 bases, V lost 4 bases, and 13 bases had no gene match. CDR3 size: 17 residues. The CDR3 loop reads CASSTTSGGVSTDTQYF. CDR3 sequence (DNA): TGCGCCAGCAGCACAACTAGCGGGGGCGTGAGTACGGATACGCAGTATTTT. The full variable domain, in which reference TRBV5-1 and TRBJ2-3 provide the parts outside the CDR3, is KAGVTQTPRYLIKTRGQQVTLSCSPISGHRSVSWYQQTPGQGLQFLFEYFSETQRNKGNFPGRFSGRQFSNSRSEMNVSTLELGDSALYLCASSTTSGGVSTDTQYFGPGTRLTVL.

This sequence joins TRBV19 and TRBJ1-2; no definite D call. The V gene's germline CDR1 is LNHDA and CDR2 SQIVND (reference sequence). The germline V and J ends were trimmed by 0 bases and 2 bases, with 4 bases remaining between them. CDR3 size: 13 residues. CDR3 region: CASSIEGNYGYTF. In nucleotides, the CDR3 is TGTGCCAGTAGTATAGAGGGCAACTATGGCTACACCTTC. The variable domain in full, completed from reference TRBV19 and TRBJ1-2, reads DGGITQSPKYLFRKEGQNVTLSCEQNLNHDAMYWYRQDPGQGLRLIYYSQIVNDFQKGDIAEGYSVSREKKESFPLTVTSAQKNPTAFYLCASSIEGNYGYTFGSGTRLTVV.

This chain connects TRBV29-1 to TRBJ2-3; tentatively, D is TRBD2 (5 bases). The germline V and J ends were trimmed by 2 bases and 0 bases, with 9 bases remaining between them. The CDR3 covers 14 residues. CDR1 SQVTM and CDR2 ANQGSEA come from the germline V gene. The CDR3 region is CSVEFGVSTDTQYF. The CDR3 region has the DNA TGCAGCGTTGAATTCGGGGTCAGCACAGATACGCAGTATTTT.

The sample holds a few counts of this clone. The genes are TRBV30 and TRBJ1-1; D remains unclear. The V end lost 5 bases, the J end lost 5 bases, and 18 bases lay between the germline ends. The CDR3 is made up of 14 amino acids. Germline V gene sequence: CDR1 GTSNPN, CDR2 SVGIG (reference sequence). The CDR3 protein is CAWARPPRITEAFF. For the CDR3, the DNA is TGTGCCTGGGCCCGCCCCCCTCGCATAACTGAAGCTTTCTTT. The whole variable domain, filled in from reference TRBV30 and TRBJ1-1, reads SQTIHQWPATLVQPVGSPLSLECTVEGTSNPNLYWYRQAAGRGLQLLFYSVGIGQISSEVPQNLSASRPQDRQFILSSKKLLLSDSGFYLCAWARPPRITEAFFGQGTRLTVV.

This clone occurred once. The rearrangement links TRBV30 to TRBJ1-1; D is uncertain. This CDR3 has 12 residues. Germline CDR1 GTSNPN, CDR2 SVGIG (reference sequence). V was cut by 0 bases and J by 2 bases, with 4 bases left in between. CDR3 sequence: CAWSVSNTEAFF. The CDR3 coding sequence is TGTGCCTGGAGTGTGTCAAACACTGAAGCTTTCTTT.

The rearrangement uses TRBV5-1 and TRBJ1-2; no reliable D call. The V end lost 4 bases, the J end lost 4 bases, and 17 bases lay between the germline ends. The CDR3 runs to 15 residues. Germline CDR1 and CDR2: SGHRS and YFSETQ. This chain's CDR3 is CASSPSHSTPYGYTF. The CDR3 coding sequence is TGCGCCAGCAGCCCGTCACACTCAACGCCCTATGGCTACACCTTC. Variable domain in full (rest from reference TRBV5-1 and TRBJ1-2): KAGVTQTPRYLIKTRGQQVTLSCSPISGHRSVSWYQQTPGQGLQFLFEYFSETQRNKGNFPGRFSGRQFSNSRSEMNVSTLELGDSALYLCASSPSHSTPYGYTFGSGTRLTVV.

The chain carries TRBV5-1 and TRBJ1-2; 7 bases line up with TRBD1. J gave up 2 bases and V 1 base, and 5 bases lay outside the gene matches. Germline assignment: CDR1 SGHRS and CDR2 YFSETQ. CDR3 length: 15 amino acids. CDR3 sequence reads: CASSLTGQENYGYTF. The CDR3 DNA is TGCGCCAGCAGCTTGACTGGACAGGAGAACTATGGCTACACCTTC.

This clone was seen only once. The chain recombines TRBV6-1 with TRBJ1-1; D is perhaps TRBD1 (5 bases). Germline V lookup: CDR1 MNHNS, CDR2 SASEGT. This CDR3 is 13 amino acids long. V lost 6 bases, J lost 3 bases, and 11 bases lay in between. The CDR3, as DNA: TGTGCCAGCAGGGAGGGGAGGGACACTGAAGCTTTCTTT. As protein: CASREGRDTEAFF.